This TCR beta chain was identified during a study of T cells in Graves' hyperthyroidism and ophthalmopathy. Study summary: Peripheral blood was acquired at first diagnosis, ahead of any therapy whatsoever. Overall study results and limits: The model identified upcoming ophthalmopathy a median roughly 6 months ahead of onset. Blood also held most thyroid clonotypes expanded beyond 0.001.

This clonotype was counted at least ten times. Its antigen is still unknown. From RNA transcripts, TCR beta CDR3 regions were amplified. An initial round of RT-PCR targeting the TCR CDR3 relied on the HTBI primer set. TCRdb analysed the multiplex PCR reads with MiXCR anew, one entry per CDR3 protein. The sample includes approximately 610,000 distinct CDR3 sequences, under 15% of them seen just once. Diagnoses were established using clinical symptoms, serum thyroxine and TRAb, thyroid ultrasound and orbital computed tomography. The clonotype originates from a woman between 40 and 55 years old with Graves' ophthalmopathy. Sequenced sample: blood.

The CDR3, as DNA: TGTGCCAGCAGTTTGACCGGCGCGGACTACGAGCAGTACTTC. Its translation: CASSLTGADYEQYF. The V call is TRBV28, the J call TRBJ2-7; D uncertain. V was cut by 3 bases and J by 3 bases, with 12 bases left in between. The CDR3 is 14 amino acids. Looked up from germline, CDR1 is MDHEN and CDR2 is SYDVKM.